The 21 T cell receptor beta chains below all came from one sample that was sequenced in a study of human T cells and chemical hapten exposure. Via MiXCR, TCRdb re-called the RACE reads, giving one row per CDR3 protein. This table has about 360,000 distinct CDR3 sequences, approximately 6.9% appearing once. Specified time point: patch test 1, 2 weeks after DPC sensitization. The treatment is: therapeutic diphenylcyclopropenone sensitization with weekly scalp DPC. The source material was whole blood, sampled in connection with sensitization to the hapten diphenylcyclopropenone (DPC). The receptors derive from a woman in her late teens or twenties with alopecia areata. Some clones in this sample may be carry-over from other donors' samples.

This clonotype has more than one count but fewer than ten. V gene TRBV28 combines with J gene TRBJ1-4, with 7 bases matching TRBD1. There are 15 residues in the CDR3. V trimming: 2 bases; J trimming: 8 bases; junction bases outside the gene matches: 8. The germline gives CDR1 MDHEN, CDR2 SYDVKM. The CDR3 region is CASSLHHRGGEKLFF. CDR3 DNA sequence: TGTGCCAGCAGTTTACACCACAGGGGCGGCGAAAAACTGTTTTTT.

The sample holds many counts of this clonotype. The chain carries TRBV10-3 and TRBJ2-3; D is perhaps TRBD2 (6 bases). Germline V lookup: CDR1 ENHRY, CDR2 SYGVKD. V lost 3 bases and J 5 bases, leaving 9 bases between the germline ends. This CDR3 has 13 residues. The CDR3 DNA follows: TGTGCCATCAGTGACGACGGGGGAGATACGCAGTATTTT. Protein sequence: CAISDDGGDTQYF.

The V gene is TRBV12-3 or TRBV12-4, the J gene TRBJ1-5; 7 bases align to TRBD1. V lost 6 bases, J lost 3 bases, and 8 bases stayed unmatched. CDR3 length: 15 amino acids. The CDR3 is CASSLDRAYNQPQHF. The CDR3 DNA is TGTGCCAGCAGCCTCGACAGGGCGTACAATCAGCCCCAGCATTTT.

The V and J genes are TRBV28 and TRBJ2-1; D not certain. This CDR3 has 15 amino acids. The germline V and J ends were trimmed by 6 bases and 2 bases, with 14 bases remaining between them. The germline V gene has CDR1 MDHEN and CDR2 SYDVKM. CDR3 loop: CASSPRLFTYNEQFF. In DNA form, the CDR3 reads TGTGCCAGCAGCCCGCGACTGTTCACCTACAATGAGCAGTTCTTC.

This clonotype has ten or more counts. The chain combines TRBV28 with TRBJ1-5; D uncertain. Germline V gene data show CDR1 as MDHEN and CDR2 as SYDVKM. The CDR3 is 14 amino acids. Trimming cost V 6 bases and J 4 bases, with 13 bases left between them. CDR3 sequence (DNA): TGTGCCAGCAGCCCAAGTCTCACGAATCAGCCCCAGCATTTT. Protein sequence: CASSPSLTNQPQHF.

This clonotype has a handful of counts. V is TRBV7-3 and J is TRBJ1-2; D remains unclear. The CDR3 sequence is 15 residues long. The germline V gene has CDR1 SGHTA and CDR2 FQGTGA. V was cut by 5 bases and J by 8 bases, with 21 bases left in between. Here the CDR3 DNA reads TGTGCCAGCAGCCCACCAGGCAGGACCTATTCAGGCTACACCTTC. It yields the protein CASSPPGRTYSGYTF.

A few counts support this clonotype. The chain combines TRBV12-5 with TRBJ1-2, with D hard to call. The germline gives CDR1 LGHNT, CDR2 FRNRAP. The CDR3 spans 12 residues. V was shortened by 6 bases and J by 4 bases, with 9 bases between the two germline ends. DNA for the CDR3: TGTGCTAGTGGGCTGGGGATCTATGGCTACACCTTC. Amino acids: CASGLGIYGYTF.

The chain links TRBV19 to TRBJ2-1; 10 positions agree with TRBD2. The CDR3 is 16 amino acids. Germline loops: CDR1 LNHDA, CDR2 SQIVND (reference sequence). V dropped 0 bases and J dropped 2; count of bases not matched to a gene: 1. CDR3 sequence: CASSIEGLATYNEQFF. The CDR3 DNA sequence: TGTGCCAGTAGTATAGAGGGACTAGCGACCTACAATGAGCAGTTCTTC. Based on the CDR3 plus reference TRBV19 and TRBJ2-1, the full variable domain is DGGITQSPKYLFRKEGQNVTLSCEQNLNHDAMYWYRQDPGQGLRLIYYSQIVNDFQKGDIAEGYSVSREKKESFPLTVTSAQKNPTAFYLCASSIEGLATYNEQFFGPGTRLTVL.

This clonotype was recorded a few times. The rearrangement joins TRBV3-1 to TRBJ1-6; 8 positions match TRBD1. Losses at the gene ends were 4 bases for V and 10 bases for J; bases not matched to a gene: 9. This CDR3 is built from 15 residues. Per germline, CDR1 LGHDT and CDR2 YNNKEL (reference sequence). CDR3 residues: CASSPRTGLDSPLHF. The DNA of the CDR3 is TGTGCCAGCAGCCCCCGGACAGGGTTAGACTCACCCCTCCACTTT.

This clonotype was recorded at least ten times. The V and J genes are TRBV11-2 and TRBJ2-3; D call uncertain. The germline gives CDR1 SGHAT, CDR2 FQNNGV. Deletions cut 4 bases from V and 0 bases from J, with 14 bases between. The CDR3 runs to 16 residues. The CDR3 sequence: CASSSPWGFSTDTQYF. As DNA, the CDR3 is TGTGCCAGCAGCTCCCCGTGGGGATTTAGCACAGATACGCAGTATTTT.

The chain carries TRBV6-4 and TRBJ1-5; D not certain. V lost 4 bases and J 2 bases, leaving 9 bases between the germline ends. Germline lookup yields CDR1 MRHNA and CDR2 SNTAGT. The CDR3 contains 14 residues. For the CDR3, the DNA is TGTGCCAGCAGTGTCTTCGCGGGCAATCAGCCCCAGCATTTT. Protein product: CASSVFAGNQPQHF.

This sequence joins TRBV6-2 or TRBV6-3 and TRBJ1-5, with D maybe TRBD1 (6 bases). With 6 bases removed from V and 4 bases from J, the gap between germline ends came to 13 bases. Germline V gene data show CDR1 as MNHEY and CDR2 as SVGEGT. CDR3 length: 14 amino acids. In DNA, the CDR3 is TGTGCCAGCAGCTCCGACAGGTGGAATCAGCCCCAGCATTTT. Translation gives CASSSDRWNQPQHF.

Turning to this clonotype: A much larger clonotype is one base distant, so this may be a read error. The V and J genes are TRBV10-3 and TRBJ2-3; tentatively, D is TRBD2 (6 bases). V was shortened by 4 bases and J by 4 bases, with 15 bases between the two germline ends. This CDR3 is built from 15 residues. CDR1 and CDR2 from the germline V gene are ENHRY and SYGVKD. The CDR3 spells CAISAAGSRADTQYF. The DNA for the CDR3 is TGTGCCATCAGTGCCGCGGGGAGTAGGGCAGATACGCAGTATTTT.

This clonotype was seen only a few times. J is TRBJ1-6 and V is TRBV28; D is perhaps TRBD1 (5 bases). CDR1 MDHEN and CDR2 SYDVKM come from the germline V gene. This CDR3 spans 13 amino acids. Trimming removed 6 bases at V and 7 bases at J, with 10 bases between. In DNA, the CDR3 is TGTGCCAGCAGAGGGGCAGAGAATTCACCCCTCCACTTT. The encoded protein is CASRGAENSPLHF.

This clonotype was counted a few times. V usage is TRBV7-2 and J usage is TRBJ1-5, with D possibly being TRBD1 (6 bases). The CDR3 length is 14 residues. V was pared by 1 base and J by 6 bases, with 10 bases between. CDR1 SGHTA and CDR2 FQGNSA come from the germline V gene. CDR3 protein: CASSLVQGGQPQHF. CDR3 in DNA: TGTGCCAGCAGCTTAGTACAGGGAGGTCAGCCCCAGCATTTT.

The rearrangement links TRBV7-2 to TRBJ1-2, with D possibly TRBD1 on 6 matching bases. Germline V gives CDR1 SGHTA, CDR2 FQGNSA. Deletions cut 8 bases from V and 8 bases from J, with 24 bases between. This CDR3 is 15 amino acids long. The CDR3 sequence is CASRTSGGNSEGYTF. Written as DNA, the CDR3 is TGTGCCAGCCGTACGTCCGGGGGCAATTCGGAGGGCTACACCTTC.

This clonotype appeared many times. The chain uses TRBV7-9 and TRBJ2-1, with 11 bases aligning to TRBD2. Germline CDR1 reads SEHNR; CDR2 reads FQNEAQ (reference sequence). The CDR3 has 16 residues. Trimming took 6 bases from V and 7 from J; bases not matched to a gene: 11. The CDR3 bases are TGTGCCAGCAGGCCTAGCGGGGGGATCCTTAGGAATGAGCAGTTCTTC. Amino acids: CASRPSGGILRNEQFF. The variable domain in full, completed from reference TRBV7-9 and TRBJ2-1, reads DTGVSQNPRHKITKRGQNVTFRCDPISEHNRLYWYRQTLGQGPEFLTYFQNEAQLEKSRLLSDRFSAERPKGSFSTLEIQRTEQGDSAMYLCASRPSGGILRNEQFFGPGTRLTVL.

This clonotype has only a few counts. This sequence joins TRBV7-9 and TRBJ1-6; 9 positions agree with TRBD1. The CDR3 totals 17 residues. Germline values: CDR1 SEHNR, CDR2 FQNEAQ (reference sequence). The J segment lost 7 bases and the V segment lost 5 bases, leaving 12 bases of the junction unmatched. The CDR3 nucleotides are TGTGCCAGCAGCCGCTCGCCGGGACAGGGTAAAAATTCACCCCTCCACTTT. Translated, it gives CASSRSPGQGKNSPLHF. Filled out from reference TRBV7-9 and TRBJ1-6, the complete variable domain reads DTGVSQNPRHKITKRGQNVTFRCDPISEHNRLYWYRQTLGQGPEFLTYFQNEAQLEKSRLLSDRFSAERPKGSFSTLEIQRTEQGDSAMYLCASSRSPGQGKNSPLHFGNGTRLTVT.

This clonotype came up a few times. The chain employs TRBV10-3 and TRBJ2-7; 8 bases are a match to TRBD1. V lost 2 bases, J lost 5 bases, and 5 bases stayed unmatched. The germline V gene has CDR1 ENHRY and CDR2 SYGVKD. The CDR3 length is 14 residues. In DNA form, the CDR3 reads TGTGCCATCAGTGAGGTGGACAGGGCCCACGAGCAGTACTTC. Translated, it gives CAISEVDRAHEQYF.

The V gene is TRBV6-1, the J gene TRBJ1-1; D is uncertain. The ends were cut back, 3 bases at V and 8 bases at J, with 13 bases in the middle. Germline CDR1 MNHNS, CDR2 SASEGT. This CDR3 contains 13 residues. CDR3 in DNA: TGTGCCAGCAGTGAGGGGAGCTGGTCCGAAGCTTTCTTT. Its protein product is CASSEGSWSEAFF.

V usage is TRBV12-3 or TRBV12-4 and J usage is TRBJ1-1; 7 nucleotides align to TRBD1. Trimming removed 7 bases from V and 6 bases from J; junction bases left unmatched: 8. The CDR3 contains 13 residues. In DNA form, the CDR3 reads TGTGCCAGCACCCTCCAGGGGGGTTCTGAAGCTTTCTTT. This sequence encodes CASTLQGGSEAFF.